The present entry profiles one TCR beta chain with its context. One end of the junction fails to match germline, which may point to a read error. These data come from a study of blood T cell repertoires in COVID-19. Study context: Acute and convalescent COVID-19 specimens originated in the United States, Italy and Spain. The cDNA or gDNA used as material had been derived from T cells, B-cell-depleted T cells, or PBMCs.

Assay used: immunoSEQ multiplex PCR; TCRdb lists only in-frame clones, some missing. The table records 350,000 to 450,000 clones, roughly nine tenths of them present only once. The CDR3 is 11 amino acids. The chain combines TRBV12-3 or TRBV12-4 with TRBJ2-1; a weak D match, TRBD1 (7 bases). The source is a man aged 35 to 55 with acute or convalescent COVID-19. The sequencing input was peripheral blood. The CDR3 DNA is TGTGCCAGCAGTTTATTAGGCAGGGGGGTCTTC. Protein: CASSLLGRGVF.